The source of this T cell receptor (beta chain) is a study of cytomegalovirus exposure and HLA in healthy donors. The PCR made use of 60 Vbeta and 13 Jbeta primers. Assay used: immunoSEQ multiplex PCR; TCRdb lists only in-frame clones, some missing. Of about 110,000 clones in the sample, approximately 81% were seen once. This CDR3 region has 14 residues. Trimming took 6 bases from V and 6 from J; bases not matched to a gene: 10. The germline CDR1 and CDR2 sequences are SGHAT and FQNNGV. This clone was counted once. The sample comprised PBMCs. The receptor's source is a woman in her 30s in good health and CMV-seronegative. This sequence joins TRBV11-2 and TRBJ2-7, with TRBD1 matching over 8 bases. CDR3 DNA sequence: TGTGCCAGCAGATCAGGGACAGGCTTCAGCGAGCAGTACTTC. This gives the protein CASRSGTGFSEQYF.